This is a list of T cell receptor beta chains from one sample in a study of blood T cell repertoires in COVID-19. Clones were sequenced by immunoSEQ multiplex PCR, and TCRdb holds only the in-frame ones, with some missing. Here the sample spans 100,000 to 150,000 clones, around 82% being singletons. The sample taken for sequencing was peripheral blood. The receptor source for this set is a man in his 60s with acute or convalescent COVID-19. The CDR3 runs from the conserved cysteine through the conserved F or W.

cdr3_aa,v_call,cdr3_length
CASSPGDGRTTEAFF,TRBV7-9,15
CASSPRTGEAFF,TRBV18,12
CASSLTGTSGGQDIQYF,TRBV5-1,17
CASSQSNFASEQYF,TRBV3-1/TRBV3-2,14
CASTRHGSNYGYTF,TRBV6-5,14
CASSRSAGGLYEQYF,TRBV7-8,15
CASSRAGGPFNEQFF,TRBV28,15
CASSSRSPRDGYTF,TRBV6-5,14
CASSERSQGRWTGELFF,TRBV2,17
CASKTSGGPGELFF,TRBV19,14
CASSLGWRREAFF,TRBV7-8,13
CASSLLETQYF,TRBV12-3/TRBV12-4,11
CASSGQAISYEQYF,TRBV18,14
CASSMTVQETQYF,TRBV7-6,13
CASSQAGGANTGELFF,TRBV11-1,16
CASSLGQARGYGYTF,TRBV5-1,15
CASSKALSRDRSSYEQYF,TRBV21-1,18
CASSRGQANTEAFF,TRBV5-1,14